A single sample is the source of the 11 T cell receptor beta chains below, sequenced in a study of blood T cell repertoires in COVID-19. Here immunoSEQ multiplex PCR was the method, and the copy in TCRdb shows in-frame clones only, minus some. Here the sample spans 110,000 or so clones, roughly 85% being singletons. Sequencing was done on a sample of peripheral blood. All receptors derive from a man aged 45-65 years with acute or convalescent COVID-19.

V gene TRBV2 combines with J gene TRBJ2-1, with TRBD1 matching 10 bases. The V and J ends lost 6 bases and 7 bases, in that order; junction bases with no gene match: 6. Germline CDR1 and CDR2: SNHLY and FYNNEI. The CDR3 has 14 residues. CDR3 amino acids: CASRRDRGLNEQFF. The CDR3 nucleotides read TGTGCCAGCAGGCGGGACAGGGGTCTTAATGAGCAGTTCTTC.

V gene TRBV19 combines with J gene TRBJ1-2; D is possibly TRBD1 (6 bases). Trimming removed 2 bases from V and 4 bases from J, with 14 bases in between. The CDR3 consists of 15 residues. Germline V lookup: CDR1 LNHDA, CDR2 SQIVND (reference sequence). CDR3 sequence reads: CASSIMLDSAYGYTF. CDR3 coding DNA: TGTGCCAGTAGTATAATGTTGGACAGCGCCTATGGCTACACCTTC.

The CDR3 protein is CASSSGTPNTGELFF. Written as DNA, the CDR3 is TGTGCCAGCTCTAGTGGGACACCGAACACCGGGGAGCTGTTTTTT. V gene TRBV18 combines with J gene TRBJ2-2, with a tentative D call TRBD1 (6 bases). V was pared by 6 bases and J by 0 bases, with 11 bases between. CDR3 length: 15 residues. In germline, CDR1 is KGHSH, CDR2 LQKENI.

The gene calls are TRBV5-1 and TRBJ2-3, with TRBD2 identical over 9 bases. The CDR3 covers 16 residues. The germline V gene has CDR1 SGHRS and CDR2 YFSETQ. Trimming cost V 0 bases and J 5 bases; bases outside gene matches: 7. CDR3 sequence reads: CASSLASLAGVDTQYF. CDR3 coding DNA: TGCGCCAGCAGCTTGGCCTCTTTAGCGGGAGTAGATACGCAGTATTTT.

A word on this clone: The germline gene is not matched at one end of the junction; a read error may be the cause. The chain uses TRBV7-7 and TRBJ2-3, with TRBD2 as a possible D gene (7 bases). The CDR3 covers 16 residues. Per the germline V gene, CDR1 is SSHAT and CDR2 is FNYEAQ (reference sequence). CDR3 DNA sequence: TGTGCTAGCAGCCTGGGGGCGGGAGAGCTCGCAGATACGCAGTATTTT. This codes for CASSLGAGELADTQYF.

This sequence joins TRBV3-1 (or the pseudogene TRBV3-2) and TRBJ1-2; 9 positions match TRBD1. Germline-derived CDR1 and CDR2 are LGHDT and YNNKEL (reference sequence). The CDR3 loop spans 15 amino acids. J lost 8 bases, V lost 1 base, and 8 bases had no gene match. The CDR3 DNA follows: TGTGCCAGCAGCCAAGGAGACAGGGGGATAAGGGGCTACACCTTC. This gives the protein CASSQGDRGIRGYTF.

The chain recombines TRBV21-1 with TRBJ1-2; the D call TRBD1 from the table was never checked on the DNA. TRBV21-1 is given as a pseudogene. CDR3 length equals 14 residues. Here the CDR3 DNA reads TGTGCCAGCAGCAAAGAAGGGACAGTAAATGGCTACACCTTC. It is translated as CASSKEGTVNGYTF.

This chain connects TRBV11-2 to TRBJ1-2; TRBD1 might be the D (5 bases). The CDR3 sequence is 13 residues long. CDR1 is SGHAT and CDR2 is FQNNGV in the germline V gene. The V gene lost 4 bases and the J gene lost 3 bases, with 9 bases spanning the gap. Written as DNA, the CDR3 is TGTGCCAGCAGCTCGGGGGACCACTATGGCTACACCTTC. It translates to CASSSGDHYGYTF.

The chain carries TRBV18 and TRBJ2-7, with TRBD1 matching 11 bases. CDR3 length: 15 amino acids. With V trimmed by 2 bases and J by 4 bases, 4 bases remained unmatched. The germline V gene encodes CDR1 KGHSH and CDR2 LQKENI. CDR3 sequence reads: CASSPGGQGVYEQYF. The CDR3 bases are TGTGCCAGCTCACCAGGGGGACAGGGGGTTTACGAGCAGTACTTC.

The genes are TRBV5-1 and TRBJ1-1; D is unclear. Germline CDR1 reads SGHRS; CDR2 reads YFSETQ. The CDR3 spans 18 residues. V lost 3 bases and J lost 6, with 27 bases in between. The DNA for the CDR3 is TGCGCCAGCAGCTCATTGGACCTGGGGTGGACTCCTTCCGCTGAAGCTTTCTTT. Protein product: CASSSLDLGWTPSAEAFF.

The rearrangement joins TRBV5-4 to TRBJ2-1; 7 bases align to TRBD1. This CDR3 region has 15 residues. Looked up from germline, CDR1 is SGHNT and CDR2 is YYREEE (reference sequence). J gave up 0 bases and V 3 bases, and 3 bases lay outside the gene matches. The DNA of the CDR3 is TGTGCCAGCAGCTCCGGGACAGCCTCCTACAATGAGCAGTTCTTC. It yields the protein CASSSGTASYNEQFF.